The 18 T cell receptor beta chains below come from one sample, sequenced in a study of cytomegalovirus exposure and HLA in healthy donors. Assay: immunoSEQ multiplex PCR; the TCRdb copy retains only in-frame clones and omits some. The table lists roughly 300,000 clones, around nine tenths of them singletons. Source material: PBMCs. The source of these receptors is a woman younger than 30 in good health and CMV-seronegative.

The V and J genes are TRBV28 and TRBJ1-2; 7 bases map to TRBD1. V lost 6 bases, J lost 4 bases, and 5 bases stayed unmatched. The CDR3 covers 13 residues. The germline V gene encodes CDR1 MDHEN and CDR2 SYDVKM. The CDR3 region is CASRRTGIYGYTF. The CDR3 nucleotides are TGTGCCAGCAGAAGGACAGGTATCTATGGCTACACCTTC.

The genes are TRBV5-4 and TRBJ2-7; 14 bases are shared with TRBD2. Germline-derived CDR1 and CDR2 are SGHNT and YYREEE (reference sequence). V was clipped by 5 bases and J by 6 bases; unmatched bases: 7. This CDR3 has 15 residues. The CDR3 bases are TGTGCCAGCAGACCTCCGGGACTAGCGGGAGCCGAGCAGTACTTC. As protein: CASRPPGLAGAEQYF.

V usage is TRBV30 and J usage is TRBJ1-4; possible D gene TRBD1, 5 bases. Germline V gene lookup returns CDR1 GTSNPN and CDR2 SVGIG (reference sequence). The CDR3 is made up of 11 amino acids. V lost 5 bases, J lost 7 bases, and 8 bases lay in between. This chain's CDR3 is CAWPGLEKLFF. The CDR3 DNA follows: TGTGCCTGGCCGGGACTTGAAAAACTGTTTTTT. The whole variable domain, remainder taken from reference TRBV30 and TRBJ1-4, is SQTIHQWPATLVQPVGSPLSLECTVEGTSNPNLYWYRQAAGRGLQLLFYSVGIGQISSEVPQNLSASRPQDRQFILSSKKLLLSDSGFYLCAWPGLEKLFFGSGTQLSVL.

This chain connects TRBV5-6 to TRBJ1-1; maybe TRBD1 (6 bases). The V gene lost 4 bases and the J gene lost 5 bases, with 15 bases spanning the gap. This CDR3 has 14 residues. The germline CDR1 and CDR2 sequences are SGHDT and YYEEEE. DNA of the CDR3: TGTGCCAGCAGCCTAGCGGACAGATTAACTGAAGCTTTCTTT. Translating it yields CASSLADRLTEAFF. Variable domain in full (rest from reference TRBV5-6 and TRBJ1-1): DAGVTQSPTHLIKTRGQQVTLRCSPKSGHDTVSWYQQALGQGPQFIFQYYEEEERQRGNFPDRFSGHQFPNYSSELNVNALLLGDSALYLCASSLADRLTEAFFGQGTRLTVV.

The CDR3, as DNA: TGTGCCAGCAGTCTCCGCAATGAGCAGTTCTTC. This encodes CASSLRNEQFF. The chain joins TRBV28 to TRBJ2-1; D is ambiguous. Trimming stripped 5 bases from V and 6 bases from J, with 5 bases between. CDR3 length equals 11 residues. The germline V gene encodes CDR1 MDHEN and CDR2 SYDVKM.

The chain carries TRBV10-2 and TRBJ2-7, with 10 positions matching TRBD2. CDR3 length: 15 amino acids. The V gene end was trimmed by 7 bases and the J gene end by 3 bases; junction bases not matched to a gene: 9. Germline assignment: CDR1 WSHSY and CDR2 SAAADI. The CDR3 region is CASILSSGRFYEQYF. The CDR3 bases are TGCGCCAGCATTCTCTCTAGCGGGAGATTCTACGAGCAGTACTTC.

V usage is TRBV5-6 and J usage is TRBJ2-2; TRBD2 might be the D (6 bases). This CDR3 is built from 15 residues. Germline V gene sequence: CDR1 SGHDT, CDR2 YYEEEE. The germline V and J ends were trimmed by 0 bases and 1 base, with 7 bases remaining between them. The CDR3 coding sequence is TGTGCCAGCAGCTTGGTAGCGGTGAACACCGGGGAGCTGTTTTTT. This codes for CASSLVAVNTGELFF.

This sequence joins TRBV7-9 and TRBJ2-7; 7 bases map to TRBD1. This CDR3 is 13 amino acids long. Germline CDR1 SEHNR, CDR2 FQNEAQ (reference sequence). The trim removed 4 bases at V and 7 bases at J, leaving 7 bases unmatched. The chain's CDR3 is CASSWRTGGEQYF. The CDR3 DNA reads as TGTGCCAGCAGCTGGCGGACAGGCGGGGAGCAGTACTTC.

This chain joins TRBV27 and TRBJ1-6, with 7 nucleotides matching TRBD1. Germline trimming cut 3 bases from V and 7 bases from J; bases unmatched to any gene: 12. Germline V gives CDR1 MNHEY, CDR2 SMNVEV (reference sequence). The length of the CDR3 is 17 residues. Written as DNA, the CDR3 is TGTGCCAGCAGTTTGGGGGGACAGAGGGTTTGGAATTCACCCCTCCACTTT. It yields the protein CASSLGGQRVWNSPLHF.

In this sample, this clone turned up a few times. The chain combines TRBV11-2 with TRBJ1-2; D is uncertain. The germline gives CDR1 SGHAT, CDR2 FQNNGV. V was trimmed by 5 bases and J by 3 bases, leaving 7 bases between them. The CDR3 spans 12 residues. The CDR3, as DNA: TGTGCCAGCAGCCCAGACTACTATGGCTACACCTTC. Its protein product is CASSPDYYGYTF.

The chain employs TRBV12-5 and TRBJ1-2; TRBD1 matches 8 bases. This CDR3 comprises 15 residues. CDR1 is LGHNT, CDR2 FRNRAP, per germline. The V gene end was trimmed by 4 bases and the J gene end by 7 bases; junction bases not matched to a gene: 11. The CDR3 DNA is TGTGCTAGTGGTTCCCTTCGGCAGGGGGCGACTGGCTACACCTTC. Its translation is CASGSLRQGATGYTF. Full variable domain (rest looked up from reference TRBV12-5 and TRBJ1-2): DARVTQTPRHKVTEMGQEVTMRCQPILGHNTVFWYRQTMMQGLELLAYFRNRAPLDDSGMPKDRFSAEMPDATLATLKIQPSEPRDSAVYFCASGSLRQGATGYTFGSGTRLTVV.

The V and J genes are TRBV27 and TRBJ2-7, with a weak D call TRBD2 (5 bases). The CDR3 length is 15 residues. Between the trimmed V and J ends, which lost 7 bases and 4 bases, there was a span of 20 bases. Germline assignment: CDR1 MNHEY and CDR2 SMNVEV (reference sequence). Here the CDR3 DNA reads TGTGCCAGCATGGTGGGAGTTGGGATCCCGTACGAGCAGTACTTC. Its translation: CASMVGVGIPYEQYF.

V is TRBV27 and J is TRBJ2-3, with TRBD1 matching over 11 bases. Per the germline V gene, CDR1 is MNHEY and CDR2 is SMNVEV (reference sequence). The CDR3 has 16 residues. V was pared by 4 bases and J by 4 bases, with 7 bases of the junction left unmatched. CDR3 coding DNA: TGTGCCAGCAGTTCCCCGGGACAGGGGGACGCAGATACGCAGTATTTT. It encodes CASSSPGQGDADTQYF.

On this clone itself: The same CDR3 arises from other DNA sequences in this sample as well. The chain combines TRBV5-6 with TRBJ1-5; 7 bases line up with TRBD1. Germline CDR1 SGHDT, CDR2 YYEEEE. The CDR3 extends over 14 amino acids. With V trimmed by 2 bases and J by 4 bases, 3 bases remained unmatched. The CDR3 bases are TGTGCCAGCAGCTTAGGGACAGATAATCAGCCCCAGCATTTT. Translating gives CASSLGTDNQPQHF.

This rearrangement joins TRBV2 to TRBJ1-2; D gene uncertain. The CDR3 loop spans 12 amino acids. Trimming took 10 bases from V and 8 from J, leaving 17 bases between them. Germline assignment: CDR1 SNHLY and CDR2 FYNNEI. Written as DNA, the CDR3 is TGTGCCACCCTCACACCACCCGGGGGCTACACCTTC. Translation gives CATLTPPGGYTF.

This clone was found once. The genes are TRBV6-5 and TRBJ2-2; D gene uncertain. The germline CDR1 and CDR2 sequences are MNHEY and SVGAGI. CDR3 length: 12 amino acids. Trimming removed 6 bases at V and 7 bases at J, with 9 bases between. The CDR3 sequence: CASSFRVGELFF. The CDR3 region has the DNA TGTGCCAGCAGCTTCCGGGTCGGGGAGCTGTTTTTT.

This sequence joins TRBV28 and TRBJ1-5; 9 nucleotides agree with TRBD1. V was clipped by 4 bases and J by 4 bases; unmatched bases: 5. CDR1 and CDR2 (germline): MDHEN, SYDVKM. The CDR3 runs 15 residues. The CDR3 is CASSSGDRENQPQHF. The CDR3 DNA reads as TGTGCCAGCAGTTCCGGGGACAGGGAGAATCAGCCCCAGCATTTT.

This chain links TRBV6-1 with TRBJ1-2, with D unclear. The CDR3 covers 16 residues. The ends were cut back, 0 bases at V and 9 bases at J, with 20 bases in the middle. Germline V CDR1 and CDR2: MNHNS, SASEGT. CDR3 sequence reads: CASSEARSGLERSYTF. CDR3 DNA sequence: TGTGCCAGCAGTGAAGCGCGGTCAGGACTCGAGAGAAGCTACACCTTC.